This TCR beta chain was sequenced during a study of CD8 T cells in ankylosing spondylitis (dated by TCRdb to 2016 to 2017). For the wider study: The study set out to find disease-linked TCR variants by profiling T cell receptor beta repertoires in ankylosing spondylitis patients and healthy donors. Peripheral blood was sampled, and synovial fluid was also collected from ankylosing spondylitis patients. The full study cohort comprised about 23 ankylosing spondylitis patients and 85 to 120 healthy donors. Study-wide findings and limitations: Blood from ankylosing spondylitis patients appeared to be characterized by a TCR beta motif composed of about 8 highly homologous amino acid variants. The disease-linked clones showed a CD8+ phenotype and occurred at relatively low frequencies in peripheral blood. Some motif variants had previously been reported in the synovial fluid and blood of reactive arthritis patients, which suggests shared mechanisms of disease initiation. Significant enrichment of the disease-linked clones was reported in matched synovial fluid samples from ankylosing spondylitis patients.

The trim is 5 bases for V and 3 bases for J, with a gap of 21 bases between the germline ends. According to the germline V gene, CDR1 reads SGHTA and CDR2 reads FQGNSA. The CDR3 sequence holds 17 residues, the cysteine and phenylalanine included. The sequence is cut down to CDR3 DNA, 51 bases in frame from base 1. TCRdb records Illumina MiSeq as the sequencer. Quantitative 5'-RACE with molecular barcodes was the method used to prepare the TCR beta libraries. The published analysis was carried out like this. A new computational method, built on a probabilistic model of VDJ rearrangement, was used to identify disease-linked TCR variants. The raw public data were reprocessed by TCRdb itself: fastp quality trimming at Q25, MiXCR clonotype calling, in-frame beta chains only. Rows are unified per CDR3 protein, each entry keeping the most common DNA and genes. The V and J calls were not made by the authors but by TCRdb's processing. The sample includes about 33,000 distinct CDR3 sequences, with about 14% observed a single time. Together, the top ten hold 35% to 45% of the sample.

Comments on this clonotype: The clone's antigen remains unknown. No qualities accompany the bases; no much larger clone lies one base away.

The clonotype was recovered from a male donor with ankylosing spondylitis or in good health (not recorded which). The chain employs TRBV7-2 and TRBJ2-3; the D segment could be TRBD1, given 5 matching bases. Material: blood. The CDR3 region: CASSPVGPGFMTDTQYF. Read as DNA, the sequence is TGTGCCAGCAGCCCGGTGGGGCCAGGGTTCATGACAGATACGCAGTATTTT.